A selection of T cell receptor beta chains follows, all from one sample in a study of blood T cell repertoires in COVID-19. Some clones are missing from TCRdb's copy, which holds only in-frame ones; the method was immunoSEQ multiplex PCR. The data hold about 69,000 clones, with about four fifths observed a single time. Input material: peripheral blood. These receptor sequences come from a human donor in a cohort sampled during active COVID-19. Each CDR3 is given with its conserved first and last residue.

j_gene	v_gene	CDR3aa
TRBJ2-7	TRBV28	CASSAPGLALYEQYF
TRBJ1-2	TRBV27	CASSFGGAGGYTF
TRBJ1-1	TRBV9	CASTEQGFEAFF
TRBJ2-7	TRBV6-5	CASARRGRYEQYF
TRBJ1-5	TRBV7-9	CASSLVGERSNQPQHF
TRBJ2-7	TRBV6-5	CAGGTGGMREQYF
TRBJ1-6	TRBV28	CASSLTTSPLHF
TRBJ2-4	TRBV7-2	CASSLNSGRVGNIQYF
TRBJ1-5	TRBV27	CASRGTAGDQPQHF
TRBJ2-6	TRBV28	CASSPLLTGKGANVLTF
TRBJ1-5	TRBV6-5	CASSPGGGGQPQHF
TRBJ2-7	TRBV7-8	CASSLALQNYEQYF
TRBJ2-3	TRBV25-1	CASSERGLAGTDTQYF
TRBJ1-2	TRBV5-5	CASQSGGNYGYTF
TRBJ2-7	TRBV5-1	CASSFPGGYEQYF
TRBJ2-5	TRBV3-1/TRBV3-2	CASSRAGQETQYF